The 12 T cell receptor beta chains presented below share a single source sample, sequenced in a study of T cell responses to AZD1222 COVID-19 vaccine (dated by TCRdb to about 2021). Library preparation used the immunoSEQ multiplex PCR assay. TCRdb provides this immuneACCESS table in a form limited to in-frame rearrangements. Some clones are lacking; in checked studies, under half of them reflect an unresolved V gene, and why the rest are absent is not known. The sample contains approximately 150,000 clones, approximately 91% of them found a single time. The ten biggest clones cover roughly 1.2% of the sample. What this sample's time point label stands for: about 28 days (+/-7) after the second vaccine dose. Here the sequenced sample was peripheral blood, taken 28 days after the second AZD1222 dose. These receptors were collected from an adult who received the AZD1222 COVID-19 vaccine.

The chain links TRBV12-5 to TRBJ2-6; D unclear. The CDR3 extends over 15 amino acids. CDR1 is LGHNT, CDR2 FRNRAP, per germline. The V and J ends lost 5 bases and 1 base respectively, with 9 bases between them. The CDR3 spells CASGLIESGANVLTF. The CDR3 DNA reads as TGTGCTAGTGGTCTCATTGAGTCTGGGGCCAACGTCCTGACTTTC.

The gene calls are TRBV4-2 and TRBJ1-3, with unresolved D. Trimming removed 1 base at V and 2 bases at J, with 9 bases between. The CDR3 sequence is 15 residues long. Germline V gene lookup returns CDR1 LGHNA and CDR2 YNFKEQ. The DNA for the CDR3 is TGTGCCAGCAGCCAAGGTGGGATTGCTGGAAACACCATATATTTT. Its protein product is CASSQGGIAGNTIYF.

The chain uses TRBV2 and TRBJ1-1; no reliable D call. Germline V lookup: CDR1 SNHLY, CDR2 FYNNEI. The germline V and J ends were trimmed by 1 base and 6 bases, with 12 bases remaining between them. The CDR3 totals 14 residues. Here the CDR3 reads CASSEEGGGSEAFF. The CDR3 nucleotides read TGTGCCAGCAGTGAAGAAGGAGGTGGGTCTGAAGCTTTCTTT. The full variable domain, its missing parts supplied by reference TRBV2 and TRBJ1-1, is EPEVTQTPSHQVTQMGQEVILRCVPISNHLYFYWYRQILGQKVEFLVSFYNNEISEKSEIFDDQFSVERPDGSNFTLKIRSTKLEDSAMYFCASSEEGGGSEAFFGQGTRLTVV.

The V gene is TRBV12-3 or TRBV12-4, the J gene TRBJ2-2; weak D call: TRBD1 (5 bases). V was trimmed by 8 bases and J by 2 bases, leaving 9 bases between them. The CDR3 spans 13 residues. The CDR3 protein is CASGGANTGELFF. In DNA, the CDR3 is TGTGCCAGCGGTGGGGCCAACACCGGGGAGCTGTTTTTT.

The CDR3 is CSVGLPGSGELFF. CDR3 nucleotide sequence: TGCAGCGTTGGACTACCAGGGAGTGGGGAGCTGTTTTTT. This chain joins TRBV29-1 and TRBJ2-2; D tentatively fits TRBD1 or TRBD2 (5 bases each). Germline V CDR1 and CDR2: SQVTM, ANQGSEA. The CDR3 length is 13 residues. Trimming took 4 bases from V and 8 from J, leaving 14 bases between them.

This clone was found once. This chain connects TRBV14 to TRBJ2-1, with 7 nucleotides matching TRBD1. CDR1 is SGHDN, CDR2 FVKESK, per germline. This CDR3 region has 16 residues. The V gene end was trimmed by 0 bases and the J gene end by 7 bases; junction bases not matched to a gene: 9. The CDR3 DNA follows: TGTGCCAGCAGCCAAGATCAGCAGGGGGTCGGTAATGAGCAGTTCTTC. This translates into CASSQDQQGVGNEQFF.

This chain links TRBV19 with TRBJ2-1; TRBD2 is a possible D gene (6 bases). From germline, CDR1 is LNHDA and CDR2 SQIVND (reference sequence). The CDR3 runs to 18 residues. Trimming left V 4 bases short and J 8 bases short, with 27 bases between. CDR3 protein: CASSNWRRGRALMDEQFF. CDR3 nucleotide sequence: TGTGCCAGTAGTAATTGGCGGCGGGGACGAGCTTTGATGGATGAGCAGTTCTTC.

The rearrangement links TRBV19 to TRBJ1-5; D is ambiguous. Trimming took off 7 bases at V and 5 bases at J, with 18 bases between the two ends. The CDR3 has 15 residues. CDR1 LNHDA and CDR2 SQIVND come from the germline V gene (reference sequence). CDR3: CASTKASYLDQPQHF. The CDR3 DNA sequence: TGTGCCAGTACGAAGGCGTCGTATTTGGATCAGCCCCAGCATTTT.

This sequence joins TRBV19 and TRBJ1-2, with TRBD1 identical over 9 bases. The J segment lost 2 bases and the V segment lost 4 bases, leaving 8 bases of the junction unmatched. The CDR3 totals 16 residues. The germline V gene encodes CDR1 LNHDA and CDR2 SQIVND (reference sequence). The CDR3 DNA reads TGTGCCAGTAGTACTTTAGGACAGGGGAGGAACTATGGCTACACCTTC. Encoded protein: CASSTLGQGRNYGYTF.

The chain links TRBV4-3 to TRBJ2-3; 9 bases map to TRBD1. The ends lost 4 bases at V and 2 bases at J; junction bases unmatched: 4. Germline V lookup: CDR1 LGHNA, CDR2 YSLEER. The CDR3 has 15 residues. CDR3 nucleotide sequence: TGCGCCAGCAGCCGGGGACAGGGTTCCACAGATACGCAGTATTTT. Encoded protein: CASSRGQGSTDTQYF.

V usage is TRBV28 and J usage is TRBJ1-6; tentatively, D is TRBD1 (5 bases). The CDR3 consists of 15 residues. V dropped 2 bases and J dropped 10 bases, with 15 bases sitting between them. Germline values: CDR1 MDHEN, CDR2 SYDVKM. This chain's CDR3 is CASSLPPRGGSPLHF. The CDR3 region has the DNA TGTGCCAGCAGTTTACCCCCCCGTGGGGGGTCACCCCTCCACTTT.

This chain connects TRBV5-1 to TRBJ2-2, with D tentatively TRBD1 (6 bases). Germline assignment: CDR1 SGHRS and CDR2 YFSETQ. CDR3 length equals 13 residues. V was shortened by 2 bases and J by 4 bases, with 6 bases between the two germline ends. CDR3 DNA: TGCGCCAGCAGCTTACAGGGCACCGGGGAGCTGTTTTTT. Encoded protein: CASSLQGTGELFF. The full variable domain, its missing parts supplied by reference TRBV5-1 and TRBJ2-2, is KAGVTQTPRYLIKTRGQQVTLSCSPISGHRSVSWYQQTPGQGLQFLFEYFSETQRNKGNFPGRFSGRQFSNSRSEMNVSTLELGDSALYLCASSLQGTGELFFGEGSRLTVL.